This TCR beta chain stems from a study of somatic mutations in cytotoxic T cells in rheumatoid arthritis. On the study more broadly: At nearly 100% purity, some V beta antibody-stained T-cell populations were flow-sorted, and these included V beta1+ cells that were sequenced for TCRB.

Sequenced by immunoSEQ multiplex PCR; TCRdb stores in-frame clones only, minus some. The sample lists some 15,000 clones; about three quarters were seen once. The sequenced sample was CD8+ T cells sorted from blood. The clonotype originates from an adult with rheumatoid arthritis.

The CDR3 DNA sequence: TGTGCCAGCGGGACTAGCGGGGACTACAATGAGCAGTTCTTC. Translated: CASGTSGDYNEQFF. V and J are TRBV6-1 and TRBJ2-1; 13 nucleotides agree with TRBD2. The CDR3 totals 14 residues. Germline CDR1 reads MNHNS; CDR2 reads SASEGT. The V segment lost 8 bases and the J segment 3 bases; nucleotides outside the gene matches: 1.